This entry lists 19 T cell receptor beta chains sequenced from one sample in a study of a mutant IDH1 vaccine in newly diagnosed glioma. Profiled with immunoSEQ multiplex PCR; TCRdb holds only in-frame clones, not every one. The data hold approximately 50,000 clones, with 65% to 85% observed a single time. Time point of the sample: week 35, safety follow-up. The investigators gave 300 ug of mutant IDH1 20-mer peptide in each vaccine dose, together with topical imiquimod. Antigen specificity for these receptors is unknown. The specimen comprised PBMCs, sampled from a glioma patient whose treatment included an IDH1 peptide vaccine. These receptors were obtained from a man aged 40-55 years with glioma.

This sequence joins TRBV5-1 and TRBJ2-3; the D call may be TRBD1 or TRBD2 (6 bases each). The V end lost 3 bases, the J end lost 3 bases, and 11 bases lay between the germline ends. Germline CDR1 is SGHRS and CDR2 is YFSETQ. This CDR3 is 14 amino acids long. CDR3 sequence: CASSSLGGTDTQYF. CDR3 bases: TGCGCCAGCAGCTCCTTAGGGGGGACAGATACGCAGTATTTT.

This clone showed up just a few times. V is TRBV25-1 and J is TRBJ2-1; 7 bases agree with TRBD2. Germline CDR1 is MGHDK and CDR2 is SYGVNS. Trimming took 6 bases from V and 7 from J; bases not matched to a gene: 9. The CDR3 extends over 14 amino acids. The CDR3 nucleotides read TGTGCCAGCAGGGCCCTGTCGGGGGGAAATGAGCAGTTCTTC. Its protein product is CASRALSGGNEQFF.

This chain links TRBV2 with TRBJ2-2; D not certain. CDR1 SNHLY and CDR2 FYNNEI come from the germline V gene. The CDR3 sequence is 14 residues long. The V and J ends lost 7 bases and 3 bases respectively, with 12 bases between them. CDR3 amino acids: CASTRTPDTGELFF. The CDR3 nucleotides are TGTGCCAGCACGAGGACCCCCGACACCGGGGAGCTGTTTTTT.

CDR3 DNA: TGTGCCACCAGCAGAGAACTTGGGGGGTGGGTAGGCACTGAAGCTTTCTTT. This encodes CATSRELGGWVGTEAFF. The V and J genes are TRBV15 and TRBJ1-1; D perhaps matches TRBD1 (5 bases). V was cut by 0 bases and J by 4 bases, with 18 bases left in between. Germline CDR1 LNHNV, CDR2 YYDKDF (reference sequence). CDR3 length: 17 residues.

The CDR3 nucleotides read TGTGCTAGTGGTTTGGGCCGGACAGGGGCACCTTATGGCTACACCTTC. This codes for CASGLGRTGAPYGYTF. V is TRBV12-5 and J is TRBJ1-2; 9 positions match TRBD1. This CDR3 has 16 amino acids. CDR1 is LGHNT, CDR2 FRNRAP, per germline. V lost 1 base, J lost 5 bases, and 8 bases stayed unmatched.

The chain couples TRBV18 to TRBJ1-1; perhaps TRBD1 as D (6 bases). CDR1 is KGHSH, CDR2 LQKENI, per germline. V shed 2 bases and J shed 5 bases, with 15 bases lying between them. The CDR3 is made up of 15 amino acids. CDR3 DNA: TGTGCCAGCTCACCAAGGGGGGGGGCGGAAACTGAAGCTTTCTTT. As protein: CASSPRGGAETEAFF. Full variable domain (rest looked up from reference TRBV18 and TRBJ1-1): NAGVMQNPRHLVRRRGQEARLRCSPMKGHSHVYWYRQLPEEGLKFMVYLQKENIIDESGMPKERFSAEFPKEGPSILRIQQVVRGDSAAYFCASSPRGGAETEAFFGQGTRLTVV.

V is TRBV10-3 and J is TRBJ2-7, with 7 nucleotides matching TRBD1. CDR3 length: 14 residues. Germline values: CDR1 ENHRY, CDR2 SYGVKD. The ends lost 0 bases at V and 5 bases at J; junction bases unmatched: 4. The CDR3 spells CAISESGQDNEQYF. CDR3 DNA: TGTGCCATCAGTGAGTCCGGACAGGATAACGAGCAGTACTTC.

This clone has a handful of counts. The chain uses TRBV10-1 and TRBJ1-1; maybe TRBD1 (5 bases). Trimming took 3 bases from V and 3 from J, leaving 17 bases between them. This CDR3 is 16 amino acids long. The germline V gene encodes CDR1 WNHNN and CDR2 SYGVQD (reference sequence). CDR3 loop: CASSDRGGGLDTEAFF. The DNA for the CDR3 is TGCGCCAGCAGTGACCGCGGGGGGGGACTTGACACTGAAGCTTTCTTT.

As DNA, the CDR3 is TGCGCCAGCAGCGCCCGGGGAGCGGGAGACCCGGGTGGATGGCGCACCGGGGAGCTGTTTTTT. As protein: CASSARGAGDPGGWRTGELFF. This chain connects TRBV5-1 to TRBJ2-2, with 8 bases matching TRBD2. Germline V gene lookup returns CDR1 SGHRS and CDR2 YFSETQ. V trimming: 4 bases; J trimming: 4 bases; junction bases outside the gene matches: 24. The CDR3 spans 21 residues.

V gene TRBV27 combines with J gene TRBJ1-6, with D perhaps TRBD1 (5 bases). The CDR3 sequence is 13 residues long. Germline V lookup: CDR1 MNHEY, CDR2 SMNVEV (reference sequence). Deletions cut 5 bases from V and 9 bases from J, with 11 bases between. The CDR3 reads CASSGSGGSPLHF. In DNA, the CDR3 is TGTGCCAGCAGTGGTTCGGGGGGTTCACCCCTCCACTTT.

The gene calls are TRBV29-1 and TRBJ1-3, with TRBD1 as a possible D gene (5 bases). The CDR3 runs 14 residues. The germline gives CDR1 SQVTM, CDR2 ANQGSEA. Trimming cost V 2 bases and J 0 bases, with 8 bases left between them. CDR3 DNA: TGCAGCGTTGAACCGGGGCGCTCTGGAAACACCATATATTTT. This codes for CSVEPGRSGNTIYF.

This clone was observed a few times. The chain couples TRBV10-3 to TRBJ1-1; 8 positions match TRBD1. Looked up from germline, CDR1 is ENHRY and CDR2 is SYGVKD. V was pared by 3 bases and J by 1 base, with 4 bases of the junction left unmatched. The CDR3 runs 15 residues. The CDR3 loop reads CAISDSGQGNTEAFF. Written as DNA, the CDR3 is TGTGCCATCAGTGACTCAGGACAGGGGAACACTGAAGCTTTCTTT.

This clone turned up a few times. The chain combines TRBV18 with TRBJ2-3; D is uncertain. This CDR3 spans 12 amino acids. The V gene's germline CDR1 is KGHSH and CDR2 LQKENI. V lost 5 bases to trimming and J lost 2 bases, with 5 bases between them. The CDR3 DNA is TGTGCCAGCTCATCCTACACAGATACGCAGTATTTT. As protein: CASSSYTDTQYF.

The V call is TRBV15, the J call TRBJ1-1, with no clear D. Germline lookup yields CDR1 LNHNV and CDR2 YYDKDF (reference sequence). The V end lost 3 bases, the J end lost 3 bases, and 11 bases lay between the germline ends. The length of the CDR3 is 14 residues. CDR3 in amino acids: CATSSIRGYTEAFF. The CDR3, as DNA: TGTGCCACCAGCAGTATAAGAGGGTACACTGAAGCTTTCTTT.

The chain has TRBV5-8 and TRBJ2-7; 14 positions agree with TRBD2. The CDR3 is 17 residues long. Trimming at V came to 4 bases and at J to 1 base, leaving 7 bases not matched to a gene. CDR1 is SGHTS, CDR2 YDEGEE, per germline. The CDR3 here is CASSPPGLAGDSYEQYF. As DNA, the CDR3 is TGTGCCAGCAGCCCACCGGGACTAGCGGGGGATTCCTACGAGCAGTACTTC.

The chain has TRBV4-1 and TRBJ2-3, with 8 bases aligning to TRBD2. The CDR3 length is 16 residues. Germline V lookup: CDR1 MGHRA, CDR2 YSYEKL. Trimming removed 1 base from V and 4 bases from J; junction bases left unmatched: 7. CDR3 bases: TGCGCCAGCAGCCAAGCAAGGGGACTAGGTCCAGATACGCAGTATTTT. This gives the protein CASSQARGLGPDTQYF.

V gene TRBV5-6 combines with J gene TRBJ1-2, with a possible D match to TRBD1 (5 bases). CDR3 length equals 13 residues. The germline V and J ends were trimmed by 3 bases and 8 bases, with 14 bases remaining between them. Germline CDR1 and CDR2: SGHDT and YYEEEE. The DNA of the CDR3 is TGTGCCAGCAGCTCGGACGGGACCGGGGGCTACACCTTC. This encodes CASSSDGTGGYTF. Complete variable domain (other parts from reference TRBV5-6 and TRBJ1-2): DAGVTQSPTHLIKTRGQQVTLRCSPKSGHDTVSWYQQALGQGPQFIFQYYEEEERQRGNFPDRFSGHQFPNYSSELNVNALLLGDSALYLCASSSDGTGGYTFGSGTRLTVV.

The rearrangement uses TRBV2 and TRBJ1-1; D ambiguous. Trimming took 5 bases from V and 4 from J, leaving 11 bases between them. The germline CDR1 and CDR2 sequences are SNHLY and FYNNEI. This CDR3 region has 13 residues. The CDR3: CASSLSRSTEAFF. CDR3 DNA: TGTGCCAGCAGTCTATCCAGGAGCACTGAAGCTTTCTTT.

This sequence joins TRBV10-3 and TRBJ1-2, with D unclear. Germline assignment: CDR1 ENHRY and CDR2 SYGVKD. The CDR3 has 12 residues. Trimming took 4 bases from V and 5 from J, leaving 8 bases between them. As DNA, the CDR3 is TGTGCCATCAGTGCTGACGGATATGGCTACACCTTC. Translated, it gives CAISADGYGYTF.